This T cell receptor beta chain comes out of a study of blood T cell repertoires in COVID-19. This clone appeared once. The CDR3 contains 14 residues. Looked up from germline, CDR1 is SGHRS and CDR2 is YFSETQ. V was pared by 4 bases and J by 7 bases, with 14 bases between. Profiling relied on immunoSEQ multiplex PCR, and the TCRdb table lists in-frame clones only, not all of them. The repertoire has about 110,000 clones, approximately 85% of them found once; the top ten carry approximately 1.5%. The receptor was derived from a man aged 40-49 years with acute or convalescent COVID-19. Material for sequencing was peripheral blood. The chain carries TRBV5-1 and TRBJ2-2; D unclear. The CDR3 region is CASSTTRGDGELFF. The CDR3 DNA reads TGCGCCAGCAGCACCACCCGAGGAGACGGGGAGCTGTTTTTT.